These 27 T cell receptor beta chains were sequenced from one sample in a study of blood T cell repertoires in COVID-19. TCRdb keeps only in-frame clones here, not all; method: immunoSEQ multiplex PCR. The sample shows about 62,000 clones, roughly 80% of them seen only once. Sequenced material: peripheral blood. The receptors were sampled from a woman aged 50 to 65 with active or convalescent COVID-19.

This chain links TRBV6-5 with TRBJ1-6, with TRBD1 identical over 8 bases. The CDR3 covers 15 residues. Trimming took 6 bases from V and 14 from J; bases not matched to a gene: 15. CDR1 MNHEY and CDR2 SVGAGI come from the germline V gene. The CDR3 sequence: CASSRWTGTRGTLHF. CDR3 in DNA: TGTGCCAGCAGCAGATGGACAGGGACTCGGGGAACCCTCCACTTT.

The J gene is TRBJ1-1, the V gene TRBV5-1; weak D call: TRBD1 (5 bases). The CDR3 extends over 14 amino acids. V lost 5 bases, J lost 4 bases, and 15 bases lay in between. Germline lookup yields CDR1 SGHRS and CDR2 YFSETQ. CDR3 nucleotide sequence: TGCGCCAGCAGAGGGGTCAGGGAGGGCACTGAAGCTTTCTTT. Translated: CASRGVREGTEAFF. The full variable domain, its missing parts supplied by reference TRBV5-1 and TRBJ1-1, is KAGVTQTPRYLIKTRGQQVTLSCSPISGHRSVSWYQQTPGQGLQFLFEYFSETQRNKGNFPGRFSGRQFSNSRSEMNVSTLELGDSALYLCASRGVREGTEAFFGQGTRLTVV.

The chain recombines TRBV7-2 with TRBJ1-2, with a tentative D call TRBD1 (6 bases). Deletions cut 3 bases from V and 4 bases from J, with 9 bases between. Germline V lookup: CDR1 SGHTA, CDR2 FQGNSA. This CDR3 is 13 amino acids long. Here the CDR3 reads CASSFTGPYGYTF. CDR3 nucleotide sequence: TGTGCCAGCAGCTTCACAGGGCCCTATGGCTACACCTTC.

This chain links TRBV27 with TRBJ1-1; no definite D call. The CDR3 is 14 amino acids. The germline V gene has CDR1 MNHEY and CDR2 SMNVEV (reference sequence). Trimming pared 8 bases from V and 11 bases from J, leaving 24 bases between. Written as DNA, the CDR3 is TGTGCCAGCTTCTATGGCGGGGAGCGTACTAGGGCTTTCTTT. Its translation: CASFYGGERTRAFF.

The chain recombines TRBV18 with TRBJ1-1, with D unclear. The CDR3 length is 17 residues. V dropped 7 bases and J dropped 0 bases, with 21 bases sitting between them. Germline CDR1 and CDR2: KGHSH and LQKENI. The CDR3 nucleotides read TGTGCCAGCTTAGCGCCTAAGAGGGCGGGGATGAACACTGAAGCTTTCTTT. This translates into CASLAPKRAGMNTEAFF. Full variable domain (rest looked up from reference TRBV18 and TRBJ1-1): NAGVMQNPRHLVRRRGQEARLRCSPMKGHSHVYWYRQLPEEGLKFMVYLQKENIIDESGMPKERFSAEFPKEGPSILRIQQVVRGDSAAYFCASLAPKRAGMNTEAFFGQGTRLTVV.

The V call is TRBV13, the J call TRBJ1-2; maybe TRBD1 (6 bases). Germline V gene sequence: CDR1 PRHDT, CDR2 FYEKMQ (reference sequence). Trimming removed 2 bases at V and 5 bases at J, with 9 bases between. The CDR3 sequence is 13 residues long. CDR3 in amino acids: CASSLSGQYGYTF. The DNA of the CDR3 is TGTGCCAGCAGCTTATCCGGACAGTATGGCTACACCTTC.

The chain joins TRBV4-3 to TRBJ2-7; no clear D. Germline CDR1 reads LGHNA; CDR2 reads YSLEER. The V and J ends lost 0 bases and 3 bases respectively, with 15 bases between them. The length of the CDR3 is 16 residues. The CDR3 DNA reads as TGCGCCAGCAGCCAAGATTCGGGTGGTAGAAGCTACGAGCAGTACTTC. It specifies CASSQDSGGRSYEQYF.

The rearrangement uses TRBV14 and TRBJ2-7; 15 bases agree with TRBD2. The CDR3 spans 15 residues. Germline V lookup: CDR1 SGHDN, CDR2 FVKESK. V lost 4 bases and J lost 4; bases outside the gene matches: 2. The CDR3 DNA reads TGTGCCAGCAGCCGAGGACTAGCGGGAGGGTACGAGCAGTACTTC. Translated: CASSRGLAGGYEQYF.

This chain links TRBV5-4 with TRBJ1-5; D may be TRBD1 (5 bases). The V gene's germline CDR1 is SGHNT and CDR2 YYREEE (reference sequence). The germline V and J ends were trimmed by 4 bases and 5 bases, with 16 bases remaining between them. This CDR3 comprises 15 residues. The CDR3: CASSEDGAEDQPQHF. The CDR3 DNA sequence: TGTGCCAGCAGCGAGGATGGGGCGGAAGATCAGCCCCAGCATTTT.

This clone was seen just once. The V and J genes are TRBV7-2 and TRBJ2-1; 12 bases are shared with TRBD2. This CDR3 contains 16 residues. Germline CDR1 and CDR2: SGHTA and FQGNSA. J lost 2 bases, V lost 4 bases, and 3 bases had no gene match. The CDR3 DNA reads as TGTGCCAGCAGCTCCCGGACTAGCGGGACCTACAATGAGCAGTTCTTC. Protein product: CASSSRTSGTYNEQFF. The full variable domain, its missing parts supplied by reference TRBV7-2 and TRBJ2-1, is GAGVSQSPSNKVTEKGKDVELRCDPISGHTALYWYRQSLGQGLEFLIYFQGNSAPDKSGLPSDRFSAERTGGSVSTLTIQRTQQEDSAVYLCASSSRTSGTYNEQFFGPGTRLTVL.

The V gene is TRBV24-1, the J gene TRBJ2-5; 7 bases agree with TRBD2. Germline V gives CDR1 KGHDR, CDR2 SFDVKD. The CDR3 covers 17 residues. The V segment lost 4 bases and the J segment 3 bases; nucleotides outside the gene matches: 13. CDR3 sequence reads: CATSDNGLAGVKETQYF. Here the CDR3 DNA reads TGTGCCACCAGTGACAACGGACTCGCGGGGGTAAAAGAGACCCAGTACTTC.

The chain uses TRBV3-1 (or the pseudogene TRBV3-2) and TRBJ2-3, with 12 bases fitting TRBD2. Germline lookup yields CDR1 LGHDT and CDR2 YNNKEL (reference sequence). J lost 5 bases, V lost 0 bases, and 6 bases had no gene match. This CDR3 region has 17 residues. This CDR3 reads CASSQDALAGGRDTQYF. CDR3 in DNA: TGTGCCAGCAGCCAAGATGCCCTAGCGGGAGGGAGAGATACGCAGTATTTT.

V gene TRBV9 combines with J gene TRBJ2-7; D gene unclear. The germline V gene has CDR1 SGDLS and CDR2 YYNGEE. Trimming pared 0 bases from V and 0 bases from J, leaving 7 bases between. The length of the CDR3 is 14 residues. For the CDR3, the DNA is TGTGCCAGCAGCGTAGCCCCTACCTCCTACGAGCAGTACTTC. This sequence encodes CASSVAPTSYEQYF.

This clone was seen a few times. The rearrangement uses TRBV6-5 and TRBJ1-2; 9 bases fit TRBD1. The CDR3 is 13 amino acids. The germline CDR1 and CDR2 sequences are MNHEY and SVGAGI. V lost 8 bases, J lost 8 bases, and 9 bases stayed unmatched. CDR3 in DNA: TGTGCCAGCGCCGACAGGGGGGTACTGGGCTACACCTTC. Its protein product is CASADRGVLGYTF.

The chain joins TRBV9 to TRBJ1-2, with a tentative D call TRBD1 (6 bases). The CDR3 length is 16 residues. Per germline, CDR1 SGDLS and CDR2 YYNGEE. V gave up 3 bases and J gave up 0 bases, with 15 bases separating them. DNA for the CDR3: TGTGCCAGCAGCGCGACACAGGGCCCAGCTAACTATGGCTACACCTTC. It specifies CASSATQGPANYGYTF. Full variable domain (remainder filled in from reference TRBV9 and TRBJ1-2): DSGVTQTPKHLITATGQRVTLRCSPRSGDLSVYWYQQSLDQGLQFLIQYYNGEERAKGNILERFSAQQFPDLHSELNLSSLELGDSALYFCASSATQGPANYGYTFGSGTRLTVV.

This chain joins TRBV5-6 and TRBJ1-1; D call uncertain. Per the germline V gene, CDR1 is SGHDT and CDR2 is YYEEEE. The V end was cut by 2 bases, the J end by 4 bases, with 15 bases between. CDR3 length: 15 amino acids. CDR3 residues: CASSFGPRSGTEAFF. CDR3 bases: TGTGCCAGCAGCTTCGGGCCCCGCAGCGGCACTGAAGCTTTCTTT.

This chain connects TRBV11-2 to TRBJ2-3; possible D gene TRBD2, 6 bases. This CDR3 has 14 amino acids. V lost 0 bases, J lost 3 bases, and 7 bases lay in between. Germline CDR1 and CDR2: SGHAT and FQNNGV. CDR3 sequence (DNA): TGTGCCAGCAGCTTAGATCTAGCGACAGATACGCAGTATTTT. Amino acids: CASSLDLATDTQYF.

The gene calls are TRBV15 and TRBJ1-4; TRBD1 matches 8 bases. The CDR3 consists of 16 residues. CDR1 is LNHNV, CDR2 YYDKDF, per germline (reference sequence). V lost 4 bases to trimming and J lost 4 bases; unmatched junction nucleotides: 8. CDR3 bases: TGTGCCACCAGCAATGGGAGGACAGGGCGTAATGAAAAACTGTTTTTT. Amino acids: CATSNGRTGRNEKLFF. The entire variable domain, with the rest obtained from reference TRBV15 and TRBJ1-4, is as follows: DAMVIQNPRYQVTQFGKPVTLSCSQTLNHNVMYWYQQKSSQAPKLLFHYYDKDFNNEADTPDNFQSRRPNTSFCFLDIRSPGLGDTAMYLCATSNGRTGRNEKLFFGSGTQLSVL.

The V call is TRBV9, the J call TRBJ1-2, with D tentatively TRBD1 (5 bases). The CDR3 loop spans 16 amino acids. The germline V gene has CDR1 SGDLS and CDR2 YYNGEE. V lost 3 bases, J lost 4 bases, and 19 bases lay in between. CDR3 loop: CASSAGDRGGTYGYTF. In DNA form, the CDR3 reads TGTGCCAGCAGCGCTGGGGATAGGGGTGGCACCTATGGCTACACCTTC.

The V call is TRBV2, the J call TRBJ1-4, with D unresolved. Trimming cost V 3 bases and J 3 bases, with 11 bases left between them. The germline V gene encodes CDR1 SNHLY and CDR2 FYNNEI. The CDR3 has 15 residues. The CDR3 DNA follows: TGTGCCAGCAGTGAGAGTCGAACGGCTAATGAAAAACTGTTTTTT. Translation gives CASSESRTANEKLFF.

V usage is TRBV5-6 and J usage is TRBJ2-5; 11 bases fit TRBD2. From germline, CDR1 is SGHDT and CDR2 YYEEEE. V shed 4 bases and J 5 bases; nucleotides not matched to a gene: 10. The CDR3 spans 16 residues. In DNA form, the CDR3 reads TGTGCCAGCAGCCCGCGTAGCGGGAGGGTTGGGGAGACCCAGTACTTC. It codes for CASSPRSGRVGETQYF.

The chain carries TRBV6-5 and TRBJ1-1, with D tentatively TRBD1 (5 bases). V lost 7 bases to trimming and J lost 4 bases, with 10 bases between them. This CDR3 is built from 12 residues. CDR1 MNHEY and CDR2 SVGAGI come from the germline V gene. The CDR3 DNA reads TGTGCCAGCATGTTAAGGGGCACTGAAGCTTTCTTT. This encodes CASMLRGTEAFF.

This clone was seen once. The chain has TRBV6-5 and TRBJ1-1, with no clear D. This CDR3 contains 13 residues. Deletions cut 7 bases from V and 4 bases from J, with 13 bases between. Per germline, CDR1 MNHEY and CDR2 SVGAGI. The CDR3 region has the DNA TGTGCCAGCAACGATCTCCCCGGCACTGAAGCTTTCTTT. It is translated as CASNDLPGTEAFF.

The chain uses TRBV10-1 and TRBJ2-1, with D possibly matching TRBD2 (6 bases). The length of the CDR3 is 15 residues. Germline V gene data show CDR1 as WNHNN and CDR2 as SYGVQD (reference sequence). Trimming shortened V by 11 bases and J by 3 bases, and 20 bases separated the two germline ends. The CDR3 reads CAYTRRDRIYNEQFF. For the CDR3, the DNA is TGCGCCTACACGCGGAGGGACCGGATCTACAATGAGCAGTTCTTC.

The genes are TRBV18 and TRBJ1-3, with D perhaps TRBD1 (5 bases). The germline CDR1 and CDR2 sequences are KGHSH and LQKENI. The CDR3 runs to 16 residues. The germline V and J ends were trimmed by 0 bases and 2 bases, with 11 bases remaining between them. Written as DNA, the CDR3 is TGTGCCAGCTCACCACCCTCGGGGGGAACTGGAAACACCATATATTTT. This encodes CASSPPSGGTGNTIYF. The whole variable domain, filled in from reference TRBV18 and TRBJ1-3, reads NAGVMQNPRHLVRRRGQEARLRCSPMKGHSHVYWYRQLPEEGLKFMVYLQKENIIDESGMPKERFSAEFPKEGPSILRIQQVVRGDSAAYFCASSPPSGGTGNTIYFGEGSWLTVV.

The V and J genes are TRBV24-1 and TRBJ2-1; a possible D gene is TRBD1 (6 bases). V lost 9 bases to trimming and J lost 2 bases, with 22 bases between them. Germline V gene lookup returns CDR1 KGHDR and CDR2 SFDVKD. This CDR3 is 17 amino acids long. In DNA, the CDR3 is TGTGCCACCTCGGACAGTGGCGGGCCCGGCCCCTACAATGAGCAGTTCTTC. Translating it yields CATSDSGGPGPYNEQFF.

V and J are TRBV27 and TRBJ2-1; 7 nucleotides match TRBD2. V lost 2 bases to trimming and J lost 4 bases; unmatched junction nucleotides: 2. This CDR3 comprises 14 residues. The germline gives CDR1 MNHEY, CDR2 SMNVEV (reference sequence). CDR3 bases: TGTGCCAGCAGTTTACTAGCGGTTTACAATGAGCAGTTCTTC. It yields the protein CASSLLAVYNEQFF.